These 4 T cell receptor beta chains were sequenced from one sample in a study of T cells in Graves' hyperthyroidism and ophthalmopathy. The investigators amplified TCR beta CDR3 regions from RNA transcripts. HTBI primers were used for first-round RT-PCR of the TCR CDR3. TCRdb ran MiXCR on the multiplex PCR reads and lists one entry per CDR3 protein. The repertoire has over 250,000 distinct CDR3 sequences, around 20% of them found once; the top ten carry approximately 60%. The specimen was blood. The origin of the receptors is a man aged 25 to 40 with Graves' ophthalmopathy.

CDR3 residues: CASVRGRGDQETQYF. CDR3 bases: TGTGCCAGCGTTCGAGGCAGGGGCGACCAAGAGACCCAGTACTTC. The chain recombines TRBV6-2 or TRBV6-3 with TRBJ2-5; perhaps TRBD1 as D (6 bases). This CDR3 has 15 amino acids. Germline loops: CDR1 MNHEY, CDR2 SVGEGT. Trimming cost V 8 bases and J 0 bases, with 16 bases left between them.

This clonotype was seen a few times. The rearrangement links TRBV7-9 to TRBJ1-4; unclear D gene. Trimming left V 1 base short and J 11 bases short, with 17 bases between. This CDR3 spans 15 amino acids. Germline V gene lookup returns CDR1 SEHNR and CDR2 FQNEAQ (reference sequence). CDR3 protein: CASSLDTGVMGKLFF. In DNA form, the CDR3 reads TGTGCCAGCAGCTTAGATACCGGGGTCATGGGGAAACTGTTTTTT.

This rearrangement joins TRBV28 to TRBJ2-5; 7 bases agree with TRBD2. Looked up from germline, CDR1 is MDHEN and CDR2 is SYDVKM. CDR3 length: 14 amino acids. After removal of 4 bases from V and 5 bases from J, the junction contained 7 bases not matched to a gene. DNA for the CDR3: TGTGCCAGCAGTTCGAGCGGGGCGGGGGAGACCCAGTACTTC. Protein product: CASSSSGAGETQYF.

The chain uses TRBV10-3 and TRBJ2-7; TRBD2 matches 11 bases. Germline V gives CDR1 ENHRY, CDR2 SYGVKD. The CDR3 covers 14 residues. Losses at the gene ends were 4 bases for V and 3 bases for J; bases not matched to a gene: 2. Written as DNA, the CDR3 is TGTGCCATCAGTGCCGGGACTAGCGGCTACGAGCAGTACTTC. Its translation is CAISAGTSGYEQYF.